The next 25 T cell receptor beta chains were all read from a single sample in a study of OX40 agonist ivuxolimab in advanced cancers. The assay was immunoSEQ multiplex PCR, and TCRdb's table has in-frame clones only and misses some. The sample lists over 50,000 clones, approximately 80% occurring once. Here the sequenced sample was CD4+ or CD8+ T cells sorted from blood, taken in a trial of the OX40 agonist ivuxolimab. The receptors were gathered from an adult with an advanced solid tumor such as melanoma, head and neck, liver or kidney cancer.

The chain joins TRBV27 to TRBJ2-1; TRBD2 agrees at 9 bases. This CDR3 spans 19 amino acids. In germline, CDR1 is MNHEY, CDR2 SMNVEV (reference sequence). The V gene end was trimmed by 5 bases and the J gene end by 0 bases; junction bases not matched to a gene: 14. CDR3 protein: CASSPRTSANYISYNEQFF. CDR3 in DNA: TGTGCCAGCAGTCCCCGGACTAGCGCGAACTACATCTCCTACAATGAGCAGTTCTTC.

The gene calls are TRBV11-2 and TRBJ2-5, with 10 bases aligning to TRBD2. V was pared by 1 base and J by 9 bases, with 8 bases of the junction left unmatched. CDR1 is SGHAT and CDR2 is FQNNGV in the germline V gene. This CDR3 comprises 15 residues. The CDR3 DNA reads as TGTGCCAGCAGCTTAGCACTAGCGGGGCAGAAGGCCCAGTACTTC. The encoded protein is CASSLALAGQKAQYF.

The chain has TRBV5-4 and TRBJ2-3, with TRBD1 matching 11 bases. Germline V gene sequence: CDR1 SGHNT, CDR2 YYREEE (reference sequence). The ends lost 2 bases at V and 2 bases at J; junction bases unmatched: 4. The CDR3 is 16 residues long. The CDR3 DNA reads as TGTGCCAGCAGCTTTCCGGGACAGGGGGTCACAGATACGCAGTATTTT. Translating it yields CASSFPGQGVTDTQYF.

This rearrangement joins TRBV11-2 to TRBJ2-1; TRBD2 matches 12 bases. This CDR3 spans 17 amino acids. J gave up 4 bases and V 6 bases, and 10 bases lay outside the gene matches. Germline V gene sequence: CDR1 SGHAT, CDR2 FQNNGV. Here the CDR3 DNA reads TGTGCCAGCAGTCCCGGGGCCCTAGCGGGAGGGTACAATGAGCAGTTCTTC. Its translation is CASSPGALAGGYNEQFF.

V and J are TRBV7-7 and TRBJ2-1; D unclear. The ends were cut back, 7 bases at V and 3 bases at J, with 13 bases in the middle. CDR1 is SSHAT, CDR2 FNYEAQ, per germline (reference sequence). There are 14 residues in the CDR3. The CDR3 DNA reads TGTGCCAGCAATCCCCAAGGGCTCTACAATGAGCAGTTCTTC. It specifies CASNPQGLYNEQFF.

The chain joins TRBV5-6 to TRBJ1-1; 8 positions match TRBD1. This CDR3 has 16 residues. V was pared by 4 bases and J by 3 bases, with 11 bases of the junction left unmatched. Germline V lookup: CDR1 SGHDT, CDR2 YYEEEE. CDR3 residues: CASSTLKDRADTEAFF. The CDR3 DNA reads TGTGCCAGCAGCACACTAAAGGACAGGGCCGACACTGAAGCTTTCTTT.

This chain uses TRBV7-7 with TRBJ2-1; TRBD2 is a possible D gene (6 bases). The CDR3 extends over 13 amino acids. Germline CDR1 is SSHAT and CDR2 is FNYEAQ (reference sequence). Between the trimmed V and J ends, which lost 5 bases and 5 bases, there was a span of 10 bases. In nucleotides, the CDR3 is TGTGCCAGCAGCCCCCGGACTAACAATGAGCAGTTCTTC. Its protein product is CASSPRTNNEQFF.

The chain carries TRBV27 and TRBJ2-5; 12 bases map to TRBD2. The ends lost 4 bases at V and 5 bases at J; junction bases unmatched: 11. Germline values: CDR1 MNHEY, CDR2 SMNVEV (reference sequence). The CDR3 length is 17 residues. CDR3 residues: CASSSLLLAGGPETQYF. CDR3 bases: TGTGCCAGCAGTTCCTTACTCCTAGCGGGGGGGCCGGAGACCCAGTACTTC.

This chain links TRBV6-6 with TRBJ2-3; D unclear. This CDR3 contains 12 residues. Trimming pared 4 bases from V and 0 bases from J, leaving 2 bases between. CDR1 is MNHNY, CDR2 SVGAGI, per germline (reference sequence). The CDR3 coding sequence is TGTGCCAGCAGTTTTAGCACAGATACGCAGTATTTT. Translation gives CASSFSTDTQYF.

V and J are TRBV7-9 and TRBJ2-7, with TRBD2 matching over 12 bases. J was trimmed by 1 base and V by 5 bases; bases with no gene match: 3. In germline, CDR1 is SEHNR, CDR2 FQNEAQ (reference sequence). There are 15 residues in the CDR3. The CDR3 is CASSAGLAGSYEQYF. The CDR3 DNA reads as TGTGCCAGCAGCGCGGGACTAGCGGGTTCCTACGAGCAGTACTTC.

The chain recombines TRBV19 with TRBJ1-1; perhaps TRBD1 as D (6 bases). The CDR3 runs 14 residues. Germline V lookup: CDR1 LNHDA, CDR2 SQIVND (reference sequence). Trimming shortened V by 9 bases and J by 5 bases, and 19 bases separated the two germline ends. DNA of the CDR3: TGTGCCAGCGGACAAGGGGGGATAGGGACTGAAGCTTTCTTT. This codes for CASGQGGIGTEAFF.

V and J are TRBV7-6 and TRBJ2-3; 12 bases agree with TRBD2. CDR3 size: 12 residues. Germline CDR1 reads SGHVS; CDR2 reads FNYEAQ. Trimming at V came to 4 bases and at J to 11 bases, leaving 1 base not matched to a gene. CDR3 protein: CASSSTSGGQYF. The CDR3 DNA sequence: TGTGCCAGCAGCTCGACTAGCGGGGGGCAGTATTTT. The whole variable domain, remainder taken from reference TRBV7-6 and TRBJ2-3, is GAGVSQSPRYKVTKRGQDVALRCDPISGHVSLYWYRQALGQGPEFLTYFNYEAQQDKSGLPNDRFSAERPEGSISTLTIQRTEQRDSAMYRCASSSTSGGQYFGPGTRLTVL.

CDR3 amino acids: CASSLPWTVPGYEQYF. The CDR3 DNA follows: TGTGCCAGCAGCTTGCCCTGGACAGTACCAGGCTACGAGCAGTACTTC. The chain couples TRBV5-8 to TRBJ2-7, with a weak D call TRBD1 (6 bases). This CDR3 contains 16 residues. With 1 base removed from V and 3 bases from J, the gap between germline ends came to 17 bases. Germline V CDR1 and CDR2: SGHTS, YDEGEE.

The chain is built from TRBV5-1 and TRBJ2-2; no reliable D call. V was cut by 6 bases and J by 2 bases, with 8 bases left in between. Germline assignment: CDR1 SGHRS and CDR2 YFSETQ. The CDR3 length is 13 residues. The CDR3 region is CASTGSNTGELFF. The CDR3 region has the DNA TGCGCCAGCACGGGCAGTAACACCGGGGAGCTGTTTTTT. Filled out from reference TRBV5-1 and TRBJ2-2, the complete variable domain reads KAGVTQTPRYLIKTRGQQVTLSCSPISGHRSVSWYQQTPGQGLQFLFEYFSETQRNKGNFPGRFSGRQFSNSRSEMNVSTLELGDSALYLCASTGSNTGELFFGEGSRLTVL.

In its sample, this clone was seen once. This chain joins TRBV7-9 and TRBJ2-7; 7 nucleotides align to TRBD2. Germline values: CDR1 SEHNR, CDR2 FQNEAQ (reference sequence). This CDR3 spans 13 amino acids. The ends lost 5 bases at V and 0 bases at J; junction bases unmatched: 1. In DNA, the CDR3 is TGTGCCAGCAGCCGCGGGGGCTCCTACGAGCAGTACTTC. It translates to CASSRGGSYEQYF. Using reference TRBV7-9 and TRBJ2-7 for the parts outside the CDR3, the full variable domain is DTGVSQNPRHKITKRGQNVTFRCDPISEHNRLYWYRQTLGQGPEFLTYFQNEAQLEKSRLLSDRFSAERPKGSFSTLEIQRTEQGDSAMYLCASSRGGSYEQYFGPGTRLTVT.

V gene TRBV6-1 combines with J gene TRBJ2-7; TRBD2 might be the D (7 bases). The CDR3 loop spans 15 amino acids. Germline loops: CDR1 MNHNS, CDR2 SASEGT. Trimming cost V 2 bases and J 0 bases, with 11 bases left between them. The CDR3 DNA sequence: TGTGCCAGCAGTGAACCGCGGGGGCCCTCCTACGAGCAGTACTTC. This translates into CASSEPRGPSYEQYF.

The chain couples TRBV2 to TRBJ2-7, with TRBD2 matching over 7 bases. Germline CDR1 and CDR2: SNHLY and FYNNEI. The CDR3 covers 13 residues. V lost 3 bases to trimming and J lost 11 bases; unmatched junction nucleotides: 10. CDR3: CASSEGTWGGEYF. The CDR3 DNA sequence: TGTGCCAGCAGTGAGGGGACGTGGGGGGGTGAGTACTTC.

This clone was counted a single time. This chain connects TRBV7-9 to TRBJ2-3; TRBD2 is a possible D gene (7 bases). The V and J ends lost 7 bases and 4 bases respectively, with 15 bases between them. The CDR3 totals 14 residues. Germline V gives CDR1 SEHNR, CDR2 FQNEAQ (reference sequence). This chain's CDR3 is CASTIMGGPDTQYF. The CDR3 coding sequence is TGTGCCAGCACCATAATGGGGGGGCCAGATACGCAGTATTTT.

In its sample, this clone was seen once. The chain couples TRBV2 to TRBJ1-2; TRBD1 is a possible D gene (6 bases). Looked up from germline, CDR1 is SNHLY and CDR2 is FYNNEI. With 6 bases removed from V and 6 bases from J, the gap between germline ends came to 11 bases. The CDR3 runs to 12 residues. The CDR3 coding sequence is TGTGCCAGCAGAGGACAGTTTGATGGCTACACCTTC. Its translation is CASRGQFDGYTF.

This chain's CDR3 is CATSRDVGIYEQYF. CDR3 sequence (DNA): TGTGCCACCAGCAGAGATGTAGGGATCTACGAGCAGTACTTC. The V call is TRBV15, the J call TRBJ2-7; no firm D call. CDR1 LNHNV and CDR2 YYDKDF come from the germline V gene (reference sequence). The V and J ends lost 0 bases and 3 bases respectively, with 9 bases between them. This CDR3 contains 14 residues. The full variable domain, in which reference TRBV15 and TRBJ2-7 provide the parts outside the CDR3, is DAMVIQNPRYQVTQFGKPVTLSCSQTLNHNVMYWYQQKSSQAPKLLFHYYDKDFNNEADTPDNFQSRRPNTSFCFLDIRSPGLGDTAMYLCATSRDVGIYEQYFGPGTRLTVT.

The chain uses TRBV27 and TRBJ2-1; D gene unclear. The CDR3 consists of 15 residues. From germline, CDR1 is MNHEY and CDR2 SMNVEV (reference sequence). The ends were cut back, 5 bases at V and 5 bases at J, with 16 bases in the middle. In nucleotides, the CDR3 is TGTGCCAGCAGTCCGTACTCCACCGCCAACAATGAGCAGTTCTTC. This translates into CASSPYSTANNEQFF.

The DNA for the CDR3 is TGCGCCAGCAGCTTTCTAGGAGATAACACTGAAGCTTTCTTT. This sequence encodes CASSFLGDNTEAFF. This chain connects TRBV5-1 to TRBJ1-1; D not resolved. Germline lookup yields CDR1 SGHRS and CDR2 YFSETQ. Trimming cost V 2 bases and J 2 bases, with 10 bases left between them. The length of the CDR3 is 14 residues.

The CDR3 loop is CASSVNMGLTDTQYF. The DNA of the CDR3 is TGTGCCAGCAGCGTAAATATGGGTTTAACAGATACGCAGTATTTT. V and J are TRBV9 and TRBJ2-3; D gene unclear. There are 15 residues in the CDR3. Deletions cut 1 base from V and 3 bases from J, with 12 bases between. CDR1 SGDLS and CDR2 YYNGEE come from the germline V gene.

This clone was seen only a few times. V usage is TRBV11-2 and J usage is TRBJ1-6, with D perhaps matching TRBD1 (5 bases). V was shortened by 5 bases and J by 9 bases, with 11 bases between the two germline ends. The length of the CDR3 is 13 residues. Germline loops: CDR1 SGHAT, CDR2 FQNNGV. The CDR3 is CASSAGVGSPLHF. As DNA, the CDR3 is TGTGCCAGCAGCGCGGGGGTTGGTTCACCCCTCCACTTT.

The chain has TRBV5-5 and TRBJ1-4; D gene uncertain. Germline V CDR1 and CDR2: SGHKS, YYEKEE (reference sequence). This CDR3 has 15 residues. Trimming removed 4 bases at V and 0 bases at J, with 10 bases between. CDR3 DNA sequence: TGTGCCAGCAGCGCGGAGTATGCAACTAATGAAAAACTGTTTTTT. Translation gives CASSAEYATNEKLFF.